This T cell receptor beta chain was documented in a study of T cell repertoires in cytomegalovirus infection. Turning to the study itself: Signatures in public TCR beta sequences pointed to both CMV infection and matching HLA type.

To note about this clonotype: Antigen unknown.

Each CDR3 protein is one row after TCRdb ran MiXCR on the reads. This table has about 890,000 distinct CDR3 sequences, about a third appearing once. CDR1 and CDR2 from the germline V gene are MNHNS and SASEGT. V was cut by 2 bases and J by 7 bases, with 9 bases left in between. This CDR3 region has 13 residues. This clonotype originated in a human donor in good health (CMV status not recorded). Some clones in this sample may be carry-over from other donors' samples. This chain joins TRBV6-1 and TRBJ1-5, with TRBD1 as a possible D gene (6 bases). The material was cultured CD8+ T cells from PBMCs, obtained from culture after CMV antigen stimulation. CDR3 bases: TGTGCCAGCAGTGAAACAGGGTCCCAGCCCCAGCATTTT. Translation gives CASSETGSQPQHF.